This T cell receptor beta chain was captured in a study of T cell responses to AZD1222 COVID-19 vaccine. Findings and caveats of the study: It was only a handful of AZD1222 recipients who were seropositive at baseline. Donor demographics were predominantly white British with a female majority; clonal diversity may be underestimated. Sampling captured repertoires only after the peak T cell response.

Using immunoSEQ multiplex PCR, the repertoire was profiled, and TCRdb retains in-frame clones only, with some absent. The sample holds 95,000 to 110,000 clones, about 87% seen once. In the case of this clone: Its antigen is unknown. Within the sample, other DNA sequences also encode this same CDR3.

Germline V gives CDR1 KGHSH, CDR2 LQKENI. V lost 6 bases to trimming and J lost 4 bases, with 10 bases between them. The CDR3 consists of 13 residues. The sequencing used peripheral blood, collected on day 0 of AZD1222 vaccination. This chain links TRBV18 with TRBJ1-5; possibly TRBD1 for D (6 bases). The sequence derives from an adult in good health. The CDR3 region has the DNA TGTGCCAGCTCCCCAGGGGTAAATCAGCCCCAGCATTTT. Its protein product is CASSPGVNQPQHF.